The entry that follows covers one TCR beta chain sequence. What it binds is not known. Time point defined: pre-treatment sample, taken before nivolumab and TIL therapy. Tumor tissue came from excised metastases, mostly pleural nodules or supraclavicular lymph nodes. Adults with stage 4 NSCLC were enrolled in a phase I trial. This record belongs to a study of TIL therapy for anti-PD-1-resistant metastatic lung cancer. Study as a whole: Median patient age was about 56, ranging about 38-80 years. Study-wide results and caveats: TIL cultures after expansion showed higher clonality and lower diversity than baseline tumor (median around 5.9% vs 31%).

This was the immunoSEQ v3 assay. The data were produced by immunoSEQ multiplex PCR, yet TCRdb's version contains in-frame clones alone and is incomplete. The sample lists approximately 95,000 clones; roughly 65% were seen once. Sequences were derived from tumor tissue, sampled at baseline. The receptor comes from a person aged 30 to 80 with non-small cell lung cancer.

CDR3 amino acids: CASSPYLTGGSPQYF. The CDR3 nucleotides read TGTGCCAGCAGCCCGTACTTGACAGGGGGCTCCCCCCAGTACTTC. This rearrangement joins TRBV3-1 (or the pseudogene TRBV3-2) to TRBJ2-5; 10 bases match TRBD1. Germline CDR1 is LGHDT and CDR2 is YNNKEL (reference sequence). The CDR3 loop spans 15 amino acids. V lost 4 bases to trimming and J lost 9 bases; unmatched junction nucleotides: 11.